This T cell receptor beta chain was captured in a study of T cells in Graves' hyperthyroidism and ophthalmopathy. Study findings and constraints: Most expanded thyroid clonotypes above 0.001 recurred in blood.

This CDR3 region has 16 residues. The ends lost 5 bases at V and 8 bases at J; junction bases unmatched: 18. CDR1 and CDR2 from the germline V gene are SGHDN and FVKESK. The TCR beta CDR3 regions underwent amplification using RNA transcripts as the source. With the HTBI primer set, the TCR CDR3 went through a first round of RT-PCR. One entry per CDR3 protein, called by TCRdb with MiXCR from the multiplex PCR reads. Here the sample spans under 500,000 distinct CDR3 sequences, over 11% being singletons. Comment on this clonotype: Antigen: not known.

The chain couples TRBV14 to TRBJ2-7; 7 positions agree with TRBD1. The TCR originated in a man in his forties or fifties with Graves' ophthalmopathy. Specimen: blood. The CDR3, as DNA: TGTGCCAGCAGCTTTGGGACAGATACAACCCTTGGGAAGCAGTACTTC. Its protein product is CASSFGTDTTLGKQYF.